These T cell receptor beta chains were read from a single sample in a study of T-cell reconstitution after alpha-beta-depleted transplantation in children. TCRdb reprocessed the PCR reads with MiXCR, giving one entry per CDR3 protein. The table lists about 900,000 distinct CDR3 sequences, 25% to 30% of them singletons. The source was PBMCs, mostly from graft donor cells, collected 360 days after TCRalphabeta/CD19-depleted stem cell transplant. The receptors originated from a boy under two years old who had a stem cell transplant for SCID, so the T cells may come from the graft donor. The CDR3 runs from the conserved cysteine through the conserved F or W. Clone size, where shown, is once, few, many, or a class for clones that have expanded.

clone_size v_call cdr3_aa
few TRBV29-1 CSAREVRNTEAFF
- TRBV5-6 CASNEVGGQDTEAFF
- TRBV5-1 CASSTLGLATTDTQYF
many TRBV5-1 CASSSGIQAGVDEQFF
- TRBV12-3/TRBV12-4 CASIKRAPYEQYF
- TRBV6-1 CASSLNLGSFNYGYTF
few TRBV5-1 CASSLEGQGGNTIYF
few TRBV4-2 CASSQMEEGTEAFF
few TRBV7-9 CASSSPGVGSGYTF
few TRBV29-1 CSVGGPDQPQHF
few TRBV5-1 CASSFIGRNTEAFF
- TRBV28 CASSFPWQPASYEQYF
- TRBV6-1 CATSTGTANTGELFF
- TRBV12-3/TRBV12-4 CASSLARQTEAFF
- TRBV29-1 CSVMRGATEAFF
- TRBV5-1 CASSLGAGQSSYNEQFF
- TRBV20-1 CSARFGTSGGADTQYF
- TRBV10-3 CAISEPPRSGSYNEQFF
few TRBV5-1 CASSTSTVNTEAFF
- TRBV10-2 CASSEGKYGYTF
- TRBV7-8 CASSREWNYEQYF
- TRBV28 CASRVRGNQPQHF
- TRBV20-1 CSASGSVAGGYNEQFF
- TRBV24-1 CATSDGSSGGLDTQYF
- TRBV4-2 CASSQDPGSRGNTIYF
- TRBV29-1 CSVEYGPWETQYF
- TRBV7-2 CASSLDNRNQPQHF
few TRBV5-1 CASSLSEDTQYF
few TRBV5-1 CASSLWEEEDTQYF
- TRBV5-1 CASSLVGQLGEKLFF
few TRBV7-8 CASSPQDYRREQFF
- TRBV28 CASRSDRASNYGYTF
- TRBV4-2 CASSQEAPGGEWWNTEAFF
once TRBV6-5 CASSYDYGDDGYTF
- TRBV4-1 CASSQVVLYNEQFF
- TRBV28 CASGLTGGSYEQYF
- TRBV7-8 CASSLLLPVSPLHF
- TRBV15 CATSRDRGWRTGELFF
few TRBV6-8 CASRAPGGRMAQYF
- TRBV5-1 CASGLGTPNEQFF
many TRBV20-1 CSASGILGPSTDTQYF
few TRBV20-1 CSARDPLGGRTDTQYF
few TRBV10-3 CAISDEGSSSYEQYF
many TRBV6-6 CASMGRFNEQFF
few TRBV9 CASSVGSNYEQYF
few TRBV7-2 CASSRQQNTEAFF
many TRBV15 CATSYEGTSGGTQYF
- TRBV24-1 CATGPGGISTDTQYF
many TRBV20-1 CSARERRTGREFHF
few TRBV27 CASSLDRASGNTIYF
few TRBV12-3/TRBV12-4 CASYGTGGISLSEQYF
few TRBV2 CASTEDRPYEQYF
few TRBV12-3/TRBV12-4 CASSLPGSDTQYF